The T cell receptor beta chain under discussion was sequenced for a study of CD8 T cells in ankylosing spondylitis. Study results and limitations: Several highly homologous variants formed a TCR beta motif that appeared characteristic of ankylosing spondylitis blood. Some of these motif variants have turned up before, in reports on reactive arthritis synovial fluid and blood. The authors reported significant enrichment of disease-linked clones in matched ankylosing spondylitis synovial fluid.

V shed 6 bases and J shed 1 base, with 5 bases lying between them. The CDR3 has 12 amino acids. TCRdb itself ran the 5' RACE reads through MiXCR, one entry per CDR3 protein. The sample yields 240,000 or so distinct CDR3 sequences, around 9.1% seen once. This clonotype was found many times. Its antigen is still unknown. The clonotype originates from a male donor with ankylosing spondylitis or in good health (not recorded which). The chain couples TRBV12-3 or TRBV12-4 to TRBJ2-3; D unclear. Material: blood, either unsorted or a sorted T cell fraction (not recorded which). The DNA of the CDR3 is TGTGCCAGCAGGCCGGGCACAGATACGCAGTATTTT. Encoded protein: CASRPGTDTQYF.